These 14 T cell receptor beta chains share one sample of origin, sequenced in a study of early stage breast cancer tumors. The method was immunoSEQ multiplex PCR; TCRdb's version includes in-frame clones alone and lacks a portion of them. The data show over 6,500 clones, more than 50% seen once. Sequencing used breast tumor tissue. The receptors stem from a person aged 65-85 years with breast cancer.

This CDR3 is CASSPPVGGMVGTGRYF. CDR3 in DNA: TGTGCCAGCTCACCACCGGTCGGCGGGATGGTAGGGACGGGCAGGTACTTC. The chain employs TRBV18 and TRBJ2-7; perhaps TRBD2 as D (6 bases). The CDR3 is 17 amino acids. Germline CDR1 KGHSH, CDR2 LQKENI. Trimming took off 0 bases at V and 12 bases at J, with 27 bases between the two ends.

The chain couples TRBV11-3 to TRBJ2-7; weak D call: TRBD2 (5 bases). V was pared by 0 bases and J by 2 bases, with 8 bases between. The V gene's germline CDR1 is SGHNT and CDR2 YENEEA. The CDR3 runs 14 residues. CDR3 region: CASSLESGAYEQYF. The CDR3, as DNA: TGTGCCAGCAGCTTAGAGAGCGGAGCCTACGAGCAGTACTTC.

V is TRBV6-1 and J is TRBJ1-5; perhaps TRBD1 as D (6 bases). Germline V gene sequence: CDR1 MNHNS, CDR2 SASEGT. The CDR3 length is 15 residues. The V end lost 6 bases, the J end lost 0 bases, and 12 bases lay between the germline ends. For the CDR3, the DNA is TGTGCCAGCAGGAACCAGGGGAATAGCAATCAGCCCCAGCATTTT. Encoded protein: CASRNQGNSNQPQHF.

This clone was seen only a few times. This chain joins TRBV7-8 and TRBJ2-5; 7 positions agree with TRBD1. Germline trimming cut 6 bases from V and 2 bases from J; bases unmatched to any gene: 3. The CDR3 has 13 residues. Germline loops: CDR1 SGHVS, CDR2 FQNEAQ. CDR3 sequence reads: CASRVDRQETQYF. In DNA, the CDR3 is TGTGCCAGCAGGGTGGACAGGCAAGAGACCCAGTACTTC.

This chain uses TRBV2 with TRBJ2-3; TRBD2 might be the D (7 bases). The CDR3 sequence is 15 residues long. The V gene lost 11 bases and the J gene lost 3 bases, with 21 bases spanning the gap. Germline V CDR1 and CDR2: SNHLY, FYNNEI. CDR3 sequence (DNA): TGTGCCCTTATCAGAGAGGGGGGGCGAACAGATACGCAGTATTTT. Its translation: CALIREGGRTDTQYF.

By share of the sample, this clone is medium-sized. This chain links TRBV30 with TRBJ1-1, with D perhaps TRBD1 (6 bases). The CDR3 sequence is 9 residues long. CDR1 is GTSNPN and CDR2 is SVGIG in the germline V gene (reference sequence). The ends were cut back, 8 bases at V and 11 bases at J, with 12 bases in the middle. Written as DNA, the CDR3 is TGTGCCGGGACACCGGGGGCTTTCTTT. This sequence encodes CAGTPGAFF.

The chain carries TRBV6-5 and TRBJ1-2; D call uncertain. Trimming left V 0 bases short and J 3 bases short, with 5 bases between. Germline V lookup: CDR1 MNHEY, CDR2 SVGAGI. This CDR3 is 13 amino acids long. In nucleotides, the CDR3 is TGTGCCAGCAGTTACTCGAGGCACTATGGCTACACCTTC. Encoded protein: CASSYSRHYGYTF.

The gene calls are TRBV30 and TRBJ1-3; D call uncertain. Trimming pared 4 bases from V and 4 bases from J, leaving 8 bases between. Germline CDR1 GTSNPN, CDR2 SVGIG (reference sequence). This CDR3 is built from 12 residues. Here the CDR3 reads CAWKASGNTIYF. For the CDR3, the DNA is TGTGCCTGGAAAGCCTCGGGAAACACCATATATTTT.

The chain links TRBV9 to TRBJ2-2; 8 bases map to TRBD1. J was trimmed by 1 base and V by 2 bases; bases with no gene match: 1. The CDR3 runs to 15 residues. Germline CDR1 SGDLS, CDR2 YYNGEE. CDR3 loop: CASSVGQGNTGELFF. CDR3 in DNA: TGTGCCAGCAGCGTCGGACAGGGGAACACCGGGGAGCTGTTTTTT. The variable domain in full, with the rest retrieved from reference TRBV9 and TRBJ2-2, is DSGVTQTPKHLITATGQRVTLRCSPRSGDLSVYWYQQSLDQGLQFLIQYYNGEERAKGNILERFSAQQFPDLHSELNLSSLELGDSALYFCASSVGQGNTGELFFGEGSRLTVL.

Concerning this clone itself: Other nucleotide sequences in the sample specify the same CDR3. The rearrangement links TRBV7-8 to TRBJ1-6; no reliable D call. Trimming removed 1 base at V and 0 bases at J, with 10 bases between. From germline, CDR1 is SGHVS and CDR2 FQNEAQ. This CDR3 has 17 amino acids. Here the CDR3 reads CASSLEAGSSYNSPLHF. In DNA form, the CDR3 reads TGTGCCAGCAGCTTAGAGGCGGGTAGCTCCTATAATTCACCCCTCCACTTT.

This clone was seen a handful of times. The chain is built from TRBV10-3 and TRBJ1-2; 9 nucleotides match TRBD1. Losses at the gene ends were 2 bases for V and 7 bases for J; bases not matched to a gene: 8. This CDR3 region has 15 residues. Germline V gene data show CDR1 as ENHRY and CDR2 as SYGVKD. The CDR3 sequence is CAISERGGQGAGYTF. The CDR3 DNA sequence: TGTGCCATCAGTGAGCGCGGGGGACAGGGTGCTGGCTACACCTTC.

This chain connects TRBV29-1 to TRBJ1-2, with 8 bases aligning to TRBD1. The germline gives CDR1 SQVTM, CDR2 ANQGSEA. The CDR3 covers 14 residues. J gave up 0 bases and V 6 bases, and 6 bases lay outside the gene matches. The CDR3 protein is CSVPGQEANYGYTF. Written as DNA, the CDR3 is TGCAGCGTGCCGGGACAGGAGGCTAACTATGGCTACACCTTC.

This clone showed up just once. V is TRBV7-2 and J is TRBJ1-6; D is unclear. CDR1 SGHTA and CDR2 FQGNSA come from the germline V gene. The CDR3 length is 14 residues. Trimming took 5 bases from V and 13 from J, leaving 18 bases between them. DNA for the CDR3: TGTGCCAGCAGCCAAGAGGGAGAGGGTTGGCCCCTCCACTTT. Translated, it gives CASSQEGEGWPLHF.

This sequence joins TRBV18 and TRBJ1-4; perhaps TRBD1 as D (5 bases). CDR1 is KGHSH and CDR2 is LQKENI in the germline V gene. V lost 6 bases and J lost 5, with 16 bases in between. The CDR3 covers 15 residues. The CDR3: CASSLDSTWNEKLFF. The DNA of the CDR3 is TGTGCCAGCTCCCTAGACAGCACTTGGAATGAAAAACTGTTTTTT.